The count of the clone carrying this TCR beta chain is one. Its antigen is not known. Positively selected for CCR7, the CD45RO-negative cells used as naive CD8 cells excluded terminally differentiated effector memory CD45RA+ cells. Running of the assay took place at deep level. In replicate PCRs of sorted subsets, approximately 210 ng DNA, tens of thousands of T cell genomes, was used. Repertoires were generated with immunoSEQ multiplex PCR, while TCRdb's copy carries only in-frame clones and drops some. The data show about 2.1 million clones, around 95% seen once. This sample is drawn from a study of shared clonotypes between healthy human individuals. Broader study findings: Clonotype sharing among the donors was expected to vary with sequencing depth.

Sample: naive CD8+ T cells from PBMCs. The receptor was isolated from a man aged 18-30 years in good health. Some clones in this sample may be carry-over from other donors' samples.

In DNA, the CDR3 is TGTGCCAGCAGCCCCGGCGGGGGGGCCGGCGAGACCCAGTACTTC. Its translation: CASSPGGGAGETQYF. The chain combines TRBV7-6 with TRBJ2-5; TRBD2 matches 9 bases. Germline V gene lookup returns CDR1 SGHVS and CDR2 FNYEAQ. This CDR3 has 15 residues. V lost 5 bases and J lost 5; bases outside the gene matches: 9.